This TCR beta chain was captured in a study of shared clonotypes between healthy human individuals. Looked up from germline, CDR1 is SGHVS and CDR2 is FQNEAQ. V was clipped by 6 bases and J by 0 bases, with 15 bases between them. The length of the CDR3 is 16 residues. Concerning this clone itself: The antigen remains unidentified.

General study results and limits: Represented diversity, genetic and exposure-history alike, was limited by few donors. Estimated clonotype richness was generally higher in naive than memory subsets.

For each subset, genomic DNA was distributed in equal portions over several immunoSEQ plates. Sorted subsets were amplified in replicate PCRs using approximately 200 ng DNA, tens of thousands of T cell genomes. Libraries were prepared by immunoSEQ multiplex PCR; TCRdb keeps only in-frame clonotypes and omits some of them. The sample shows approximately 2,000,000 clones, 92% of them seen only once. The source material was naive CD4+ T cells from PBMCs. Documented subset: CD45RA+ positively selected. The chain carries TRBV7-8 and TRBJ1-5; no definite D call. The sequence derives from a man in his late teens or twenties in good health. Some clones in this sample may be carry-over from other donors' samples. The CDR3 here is CASRTVLRGSNQPQHF. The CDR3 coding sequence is TGTGCCAGCAGGACGGTCCTCCGGGGTAGCAATCAGCCCCAGCATTTT.